A single sample is the source of the 6 T cell receptor beta chains below, sequenced in a study of T-cell reconstitution after alpha-beta-depleted transplantation in children. Unique molecular identifiers featured in how the TCRbeta library was prepared. TCRdb redid the calling of the PCR reads with MiXCR, one entry per CDR3 protein. The sample consists of around 480,000 distinct CDR3 sequences, 30% to 35% of them appearing once. Sequences were derived from PBMCs from the stem cell graft donor, sampled from the stem cell graft. These receptors came from a human donor who donated a stem cell graft to a child with aplastic anemia.

In this sample, this clonotype turned up once. This chain links TRBV29-1 with TRBJ1-1; no reliable D call. Germline V gives CDR1 SQVTM, CDR2 ANQGSEA. This CDR3 has 13 residues. V dropped 7 bases and J dropped 5 bases, with 17 bases sitting between them. The CDR3 nucleotides read TGCAGCGGATACGGTTTTCCCGGGACTGAAGCTTTCTTT. Its translation is CSGYGFPGTEAFF.

The V and J genes are TRBV29-1 and TRBJ2-1, with TRBD2 identical over 12 bases. The CDR3 contains 14 residues. V lost 7 bases to trimming and J lost 5 bases; unmatched junction nucleotides: 6. Germline V CDR1 and CDR2: SQVTM, ANQGSEA. As DNA, the CDR3 is TGCAGCGCCGCCGGGACTAGCGGGCACAATGAGCAGTTCTTC. Protein sequence: CSAAGTSGHNEQFF.

This chain joins TRBV11-3 and TRBJ2-2, with D hard to call. Trimming shortened V by 2 bases and J by 1 base, and 14 bases separated the two germline ends. From germline, CDR1 is SGHNT and CDR2 YENEEA. The CDR3 runs 17 residues. The CDR3 DNA follows: TGTGCCAGCAGCTTATTTATGCAGATACTGAACACCGGGGAGCTGTTTTTT. Its protein product is CASSLFMQILNTGELFF.

In the case of this clonotype: The junction does not match germline at one end; this may be a read error. The CDR3 spells CATSPSGALTSTGELFF. CDR3 bases: TGTGCCACCAGCCCGAGTGGGGCACTGACCTCCACCGGGGAGCTGTTTTTT. V usage is TRBV7-2 and J usage is TRBJ2-2; possible D gene TRBD1, 5 bases. The length of the CDR3 is 17 residues. In germline, CDR1 is SGHTA, CDR2 FQGNSA.

V is TRBV24-1 and J is TRBJ1-2; 7 bases are shared with TRBD1. This CDR3 has 15 residues. The V segment lost 4 bases and the J segment 3 bases; nucleotides outside the gene matches: 7. Germline CDR1 and CDR2: KGHDR and SFDVKD. DNA of the CDR3: TGTGCCACCAGTGACCACACGACAGGGCACTATGGCTACACCTTC. Amino acids: CATSDHTTGHYGYTF.

The chain carries TRBV20-1 and TRBJ1-5; D may be TRBD1 (5 bases). Germline-derived CDR1 and CDR2 are DFQATT and SNEGSKA (reference sequence). This CDR3 contains 13 residues. Deletions cut 1 base from V and 7 bases from J, with 11 bases between. The CDR3 region has the DNA TGCAGTGCTAGAGCGGCAGGGAAACAGCCCCAGCATTTT. This sequence encodes CSARAAGKQPQHF.